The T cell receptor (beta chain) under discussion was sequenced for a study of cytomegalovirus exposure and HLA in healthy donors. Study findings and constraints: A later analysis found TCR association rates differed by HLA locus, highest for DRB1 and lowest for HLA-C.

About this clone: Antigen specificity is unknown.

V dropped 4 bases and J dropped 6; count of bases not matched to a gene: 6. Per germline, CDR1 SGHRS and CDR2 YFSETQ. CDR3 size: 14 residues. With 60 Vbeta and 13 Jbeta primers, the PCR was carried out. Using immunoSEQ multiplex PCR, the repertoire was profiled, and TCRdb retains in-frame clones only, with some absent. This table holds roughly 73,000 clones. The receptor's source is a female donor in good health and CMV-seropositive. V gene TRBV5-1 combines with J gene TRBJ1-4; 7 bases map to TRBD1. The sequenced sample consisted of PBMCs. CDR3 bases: TGCGCCAGCAGCCCTCACAGGGGTTATGAAAAACTGTTTTTT. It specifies CASSPHRGYEKLFF.